Following are 4 T cell receptor beta chains from one sample sequenced in a study of blood T cell repertoires in COVID-19. TCRdb keeps only in-frame clones here, not all; method: immunoSEQ multiplex PCR. The sample consists of about 14,000 clones, approximately 91% of them appearing once. Sequenced sample: peripheral blood. The receptors derive from a human donor in a cohort sampled during active COVID-19.

DNA for the CDR3: TGTGCCAGCAGATCAAAGCCGCCCAATGAGCAGTTCTTC. This codes for CASRSKPPNEQFF. The V call is TRBV7-2, the J call TRBJ2-1; D gene uncertain. The CDR3 has 13 residues. Germline CDR1 is SGHTA and CDR2 is FQGNSA. The V gene lost 6 bases and the J gene lost 6 bases, with 12 bases spanning the gap. The whole variable domain, remainder taken from reference TRBV7-2 and TRBJ2-1, is GAGVSQSPSNKVTEKGKDVELRCDPISGHTALYWYRQSLGQGLEFLIYFQGNSAPDKSGLPSDRFSAERTGGSVSTLTIQRTQQEDSAVYLCASRSKPPNEQFFGPGTRLTVL.

V is TRBV30 and J is TRBJ2-5, with TRBD2 as a possible D gene (6 bases). This CDR3 has 14 amino acids. The germline V gene encodes CDR1 GTSNPN and CDR2 SVGIG (reference sequence). The ends were cut back, 2 bases at V and 5 bases at J, with 15 bases in the middle. CDR3 residues: CAWSLGLAYETQYF. The CDR3 bases are TGTGCCTGGAGTCTGGGTCTAGCGTATGAGACCCAGTACTTC.

V and J are TRBV3-1 (or the pseudogene TRBV3-2) and TRBJ2-1; 12 bases fit TRBD2. Trimming took 2 bases from V and 9 from J; bases not matched to a gene: 5. Germline loops: CDR1 LGHDT, CDR2 YNNKEL (reference sequence). This CDR3 spans 15 amino acids. The CDR3 DNA is TGTGCCAGCAGCCAACCGACTAGCGGGAGTGGTGAGCAGTTCTTC. Amino acids: CASSQPTSGSGEQFF.

The chain recombines TRBV24-1 with TRBJ2-3, with a weak D call TRBD2 (5 bases). Trimming took 5 bases from V and 2 from J, leaving 10 bases between them. CDR3 size: 14 residues. CDR1 is KGHDR, CDR2 SFDVKD, per germline. The CDR3 region is CATSVTGNTDTQYF. The CDR3 DNA sequence: TGTGCCACCAGTGTGACGGGAAACACAGATACGCAGTATTTT.